Sequencing of this T cell receptor beta chain was carried out in a study of T cells expressing NK-cell markers. Whole-study context: One of eight sequenced donors was HCMV-seronegative; the other seven were seropositive.

Scientists made TCR beta cDNA using 5'RACE template switching with UMIs. TCRdb reprocessed the 5' RACE reads, keeping one entry per CDR3 protein, no DNA. The sample holds about 260,000 distinct CDR3 sequences. This receptor was identified in a woman aged 18 to 75 in good health. The material sequenced was blood T cells: a sorted CD56 or NKG2C T cell subset, CD4+ or CD8+ T cells, or bulk PBMC T cells (not recorded which).

The CDR3 region is CATSDAGTSTDTQYF. The chain links TRBV24-1 to TRBJ2-3; lacking DNA, the TRBD1 call made by TCRdb goes unchecked. This CDR3 is 15 amino acids long. Looked up from germline, CDR1 is KGHDR and CDR2 is SFDVKD.